This entry concerns a single TCR beta chain. Its target is unknown. This entry is derived from a study of response to subunit inactivated influenza vaccine. Study-wide results and caveats: Every seasonal influenza vaccination brings in few new T cells, the authors suggested.

The CDR3 consists of 13 residues. Germline V CDR1 and CDR2: DFQATT, SNEGSKA (reference sequence). V lost 4 bases and J lost 9, with 15 bases in between. TCRdb passed the RT-PCR reads through MiXCR, listing each CDR3 protein once. The table records 280,000 or so distinct CDR3 sequences, 20% to 25% of them present only once. The clonotype was recovered from a man between 50 and 69 years old who received an inactivated influenza vaccine. The chain couples TRBV20-1 to TRBJ1-4, with D unresolved. Material: PBMCs from blood, obtained approximately 20 months after vaccination. The CDR3 coding sequence is TGCAGTGCTATCGCCCTCGGGGAAAAAAAACTGTTTTTT. It specifies CSAIALGEKKLFF.